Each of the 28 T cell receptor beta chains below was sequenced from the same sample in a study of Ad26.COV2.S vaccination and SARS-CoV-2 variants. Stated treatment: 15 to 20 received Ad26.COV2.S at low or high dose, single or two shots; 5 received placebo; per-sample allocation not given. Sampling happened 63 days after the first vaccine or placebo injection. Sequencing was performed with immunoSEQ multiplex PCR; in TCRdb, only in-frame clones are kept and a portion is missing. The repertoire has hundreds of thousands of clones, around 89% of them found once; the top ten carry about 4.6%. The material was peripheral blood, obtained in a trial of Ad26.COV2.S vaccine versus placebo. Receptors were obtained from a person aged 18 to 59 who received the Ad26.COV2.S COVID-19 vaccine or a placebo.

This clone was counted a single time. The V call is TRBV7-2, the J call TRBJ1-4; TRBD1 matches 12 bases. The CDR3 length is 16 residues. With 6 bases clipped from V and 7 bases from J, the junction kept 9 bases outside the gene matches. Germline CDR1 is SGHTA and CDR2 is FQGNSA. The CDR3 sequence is CASRIGTGGRGEKLFF. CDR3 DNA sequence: TGTGCCAGCAGGATCGGGACAGGGGGCAGAGGTGAAAAACTGTTTTTT.

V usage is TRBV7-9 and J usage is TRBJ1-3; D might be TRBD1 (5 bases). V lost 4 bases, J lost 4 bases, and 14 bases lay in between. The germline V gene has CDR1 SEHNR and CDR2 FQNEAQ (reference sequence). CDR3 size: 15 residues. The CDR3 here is CASSSAWGYGNTIYF. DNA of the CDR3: TGTGCCAGCAGCTCGGCCTGGGGGTACGGAAACACCATATATTTT.

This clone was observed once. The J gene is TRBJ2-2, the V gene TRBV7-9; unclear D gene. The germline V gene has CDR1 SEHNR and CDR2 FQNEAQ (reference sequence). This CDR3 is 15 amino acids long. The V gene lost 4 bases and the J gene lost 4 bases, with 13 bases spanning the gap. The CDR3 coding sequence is TGTGCCAGCAGCTCCTCTGAGGCAAGCACCGGGGAGCTGTTTTTT. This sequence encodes CASSSSEASTGELFF.

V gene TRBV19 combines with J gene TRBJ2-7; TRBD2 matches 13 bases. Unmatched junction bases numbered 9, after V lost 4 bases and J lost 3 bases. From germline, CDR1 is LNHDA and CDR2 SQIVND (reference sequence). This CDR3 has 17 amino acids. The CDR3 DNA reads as TGTGCCAGTAGTAGGACTAGCGGGAGAGGTATGGGCTACGAGCAGTACTTC. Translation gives CASSRTSGRGMGYEQYF.

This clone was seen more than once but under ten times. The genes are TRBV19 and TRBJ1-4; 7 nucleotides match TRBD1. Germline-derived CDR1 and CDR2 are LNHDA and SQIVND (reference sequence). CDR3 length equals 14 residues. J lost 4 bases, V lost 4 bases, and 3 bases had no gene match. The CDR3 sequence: CASSTTGDNEKLFF. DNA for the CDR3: TGTGCCAGTAGTACTACAGGGGATAATGAAAAACTGTTTTTT.

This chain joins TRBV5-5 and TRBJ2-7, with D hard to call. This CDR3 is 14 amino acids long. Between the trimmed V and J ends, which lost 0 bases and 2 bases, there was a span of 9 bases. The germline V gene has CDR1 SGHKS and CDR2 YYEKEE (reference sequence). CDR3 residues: CASSLGSKAYEQYF. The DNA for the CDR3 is TGTGCCAGCAGCTTGGGATCTAAAGCCTACGAGCAGTACTTC.

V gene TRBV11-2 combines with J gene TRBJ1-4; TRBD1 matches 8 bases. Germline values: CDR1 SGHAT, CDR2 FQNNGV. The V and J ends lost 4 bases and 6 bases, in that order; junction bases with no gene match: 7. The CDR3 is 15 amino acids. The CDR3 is CASSYRQGTDEKLFF. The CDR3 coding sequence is TGTGCCAGCAGCTACCGACAGGGGACCGATGAAAAACTGTTTTTT.

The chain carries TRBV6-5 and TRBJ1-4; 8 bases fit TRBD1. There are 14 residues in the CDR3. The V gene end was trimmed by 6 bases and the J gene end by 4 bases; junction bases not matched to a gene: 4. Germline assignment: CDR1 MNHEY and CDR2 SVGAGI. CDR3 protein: CASSRDRLNEKLFF. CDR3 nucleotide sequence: TGTGCCAGCAGCCGGGACAGGCTTAATGAAAAACTGTTTTTT.

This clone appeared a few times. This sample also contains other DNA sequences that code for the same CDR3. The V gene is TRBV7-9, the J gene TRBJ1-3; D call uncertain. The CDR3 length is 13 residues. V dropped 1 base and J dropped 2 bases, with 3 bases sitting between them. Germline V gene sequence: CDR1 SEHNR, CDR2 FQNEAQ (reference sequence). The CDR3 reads CASSLGAGNTIYF. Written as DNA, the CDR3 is TGTGCCAGCAGCTTAGGAGCTGGAAACACCATATATTTT.

The CDR3 here is CASSLTSGRSHTQYF. The CDR3 DNA sequence: TGTGCCAGCAGCCTGACTAGCGGGAGGTCACATACGCAGTATTTT. J is TRBJ2-3 and V is TRBV7-9; 13 bases align to TRBD2. The CDR3 is 15 amino acids. V lost 5 bases to trimming and J lost 7 bases; unmatched junction nucleotides: 6. Germline V lookup: CDR1 SEHNR, CDR2 FQNEAQ (reference sequence).

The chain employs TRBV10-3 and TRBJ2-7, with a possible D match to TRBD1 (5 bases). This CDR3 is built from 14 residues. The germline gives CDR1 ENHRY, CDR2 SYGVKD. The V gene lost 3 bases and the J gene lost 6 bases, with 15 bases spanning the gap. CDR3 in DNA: TGTGCCATCAGTGATAAGCAGGGAATGGGCGAGCAGTACTTC. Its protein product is CAISDKQGMGEQYF.

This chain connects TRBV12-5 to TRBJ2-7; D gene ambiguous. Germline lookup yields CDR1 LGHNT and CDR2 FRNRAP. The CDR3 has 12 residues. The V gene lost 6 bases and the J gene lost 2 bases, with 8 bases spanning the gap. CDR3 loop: CASGPSTYEQYF. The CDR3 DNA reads TGTGCTAGTGGACCCTCGACCTACGAGCAGTACTTC.

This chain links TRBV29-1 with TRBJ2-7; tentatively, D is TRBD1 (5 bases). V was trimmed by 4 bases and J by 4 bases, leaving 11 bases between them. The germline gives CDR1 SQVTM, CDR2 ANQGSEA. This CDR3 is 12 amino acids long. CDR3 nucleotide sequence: TGCAGCGTTGGGGAAAGGGGTTACGAGCAGTACTTC. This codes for CSVGERGYEQYF.

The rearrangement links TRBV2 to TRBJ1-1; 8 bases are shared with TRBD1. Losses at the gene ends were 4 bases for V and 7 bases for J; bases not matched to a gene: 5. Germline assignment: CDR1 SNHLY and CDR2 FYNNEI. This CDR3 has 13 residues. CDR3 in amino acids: CASSVRQGNEAFF. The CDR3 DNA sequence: TGTGCCAGCAGTGTACGACAGGGGAATGAAGCTTTCTTT. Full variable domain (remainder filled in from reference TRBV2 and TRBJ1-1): EPEVTQTPSHQVTQMGQEVILRCVPISNHLYFYWYRQILGQKVEFLVSFYNNEISEKSEIFDDQFSVERPDGSNFTLKIRSTKLEDSAMYFCASSVRQGNEAFFGQGTRLTVV.

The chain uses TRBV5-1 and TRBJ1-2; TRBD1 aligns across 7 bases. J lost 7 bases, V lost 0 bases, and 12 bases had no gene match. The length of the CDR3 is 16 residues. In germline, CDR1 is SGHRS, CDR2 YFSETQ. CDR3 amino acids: CASSLGPRDSDGGYTF. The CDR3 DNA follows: TGCGCCAGCAGCTTGGGGCCTCGGGACAGCGATGGTGGCTACACCTTC.

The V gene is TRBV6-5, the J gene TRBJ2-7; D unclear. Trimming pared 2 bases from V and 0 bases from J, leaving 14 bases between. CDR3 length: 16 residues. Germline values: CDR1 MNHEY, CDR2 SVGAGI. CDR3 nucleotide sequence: TGTGCCAGCAGTTACAGTGCGCCCTCGGGCTCCTACGAGCAGTACTTC. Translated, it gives CASSYSAPSGSYEQYF.

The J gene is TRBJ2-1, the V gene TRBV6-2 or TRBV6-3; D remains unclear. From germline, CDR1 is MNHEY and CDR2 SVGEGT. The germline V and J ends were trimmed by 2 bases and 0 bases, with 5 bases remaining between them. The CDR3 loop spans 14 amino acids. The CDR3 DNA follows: TGTGCCAGCAGTTACGTGAGCTCCTACAATGAGCAGTTCTTC. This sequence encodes CASSYVSSYNEQFF.

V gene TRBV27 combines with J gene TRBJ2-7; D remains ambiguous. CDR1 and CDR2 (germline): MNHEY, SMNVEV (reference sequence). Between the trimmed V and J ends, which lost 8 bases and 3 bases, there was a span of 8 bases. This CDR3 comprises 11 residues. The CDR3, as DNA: TGTGCCAGCGCGGACCACTACGAGCAGTACTTC. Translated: CASADHYEQYF.

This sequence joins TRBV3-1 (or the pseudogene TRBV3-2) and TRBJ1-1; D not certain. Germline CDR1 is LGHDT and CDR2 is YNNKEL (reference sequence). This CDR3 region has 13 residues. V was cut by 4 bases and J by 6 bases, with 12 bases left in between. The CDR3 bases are TGTGCCAGCAGCCCCGACCTTAGGTCTGAAGCTTTCTTT. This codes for CASSPDLRSEAFF.

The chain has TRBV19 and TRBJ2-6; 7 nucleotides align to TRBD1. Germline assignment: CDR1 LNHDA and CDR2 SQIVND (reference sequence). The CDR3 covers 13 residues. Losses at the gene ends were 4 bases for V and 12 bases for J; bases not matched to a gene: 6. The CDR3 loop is CASSTGQVGVLTF. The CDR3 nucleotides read TGTGCCAGTAGTACCGGACAGGTAGGCGTCCTGACTTTC.

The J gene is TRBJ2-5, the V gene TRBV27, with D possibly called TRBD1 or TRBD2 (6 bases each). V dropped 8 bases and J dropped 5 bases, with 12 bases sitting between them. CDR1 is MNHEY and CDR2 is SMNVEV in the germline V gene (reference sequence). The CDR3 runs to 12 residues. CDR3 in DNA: TGTGCCAGCCGCCGGAGGGGGGAGACCCAGTACTTC. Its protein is CASRRRGETQYF.

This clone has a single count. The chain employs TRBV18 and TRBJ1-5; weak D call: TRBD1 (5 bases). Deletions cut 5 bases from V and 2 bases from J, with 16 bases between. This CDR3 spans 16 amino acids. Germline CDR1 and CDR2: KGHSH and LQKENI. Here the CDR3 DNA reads TGTGCCAGCTCAACCACGGGGACTTCAGGCAATCAGCCCCAGCATTTT. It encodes CASSTTGTSGNQPQHF.

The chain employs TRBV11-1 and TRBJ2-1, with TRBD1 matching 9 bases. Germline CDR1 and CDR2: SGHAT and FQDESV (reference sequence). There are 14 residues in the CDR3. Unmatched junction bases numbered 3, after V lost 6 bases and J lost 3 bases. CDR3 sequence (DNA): TGTGCCAGCAGGAGGACAGGGGACTACAATGAGCAGTTCTTC. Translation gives CASRRTGDYNEQFF.

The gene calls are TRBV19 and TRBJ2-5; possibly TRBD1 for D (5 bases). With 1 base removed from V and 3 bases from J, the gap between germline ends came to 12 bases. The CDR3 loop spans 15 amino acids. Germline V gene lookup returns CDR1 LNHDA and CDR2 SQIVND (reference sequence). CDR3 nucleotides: TGTGCCAGTAGTATAGGCTTAACAGGAAAAGAGACCCAGTACTTC. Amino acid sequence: CASSIGLTGKETQYF.

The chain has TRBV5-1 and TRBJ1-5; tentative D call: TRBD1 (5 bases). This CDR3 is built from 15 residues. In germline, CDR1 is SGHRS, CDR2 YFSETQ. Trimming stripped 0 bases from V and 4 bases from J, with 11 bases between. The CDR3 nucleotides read TGCGCCAGCAGCTTGGATACCGGGGGGAATCAGCCCCAGCATTTT. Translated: CASSLDTGGNQPQHF.

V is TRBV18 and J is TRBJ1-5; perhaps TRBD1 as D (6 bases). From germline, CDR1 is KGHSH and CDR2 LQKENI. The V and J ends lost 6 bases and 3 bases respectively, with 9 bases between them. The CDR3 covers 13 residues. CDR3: CASSGTINQPQHF. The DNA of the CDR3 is TGTGCCAGCTCCGGGACAATCAATCAGCCCCAGCATTTT.

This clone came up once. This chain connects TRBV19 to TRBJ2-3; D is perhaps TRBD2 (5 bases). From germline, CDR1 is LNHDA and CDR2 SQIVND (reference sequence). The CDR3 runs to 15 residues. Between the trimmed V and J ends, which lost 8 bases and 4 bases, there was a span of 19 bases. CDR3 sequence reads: CASRGLYSAADTQYF. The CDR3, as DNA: TGTGCCAGTCGCGGACTGTATTCCGCGGCAGATACGCAGTATTTT.

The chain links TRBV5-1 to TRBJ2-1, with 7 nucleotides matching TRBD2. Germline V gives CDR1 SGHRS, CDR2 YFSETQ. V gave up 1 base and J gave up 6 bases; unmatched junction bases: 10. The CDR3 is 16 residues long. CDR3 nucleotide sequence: TGCGCCAGCAGCTTGCTGGCGGGAGCGGGATTCAATGAGCAGTTCTTC. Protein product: CASSLLAGAGFNEQFF.